A selection of T cell receptor beta chains follows, all from one sample in a study of CD4+ T cells in melanoma. Libraries were prepared by immunoSEQ multiplex PCR; TCRdb keeps only in-frame clonotypes and omits some of them. This sample has 45,000 or so clones, with nearly 90% found just once. Sequencing was done on a sample of peripheral blood. The receptor set was obtained from a human donor with melanoma. The CDR3 runs from the conserved cysteine through the conserved F or W.

J	V	CDR3
TRBJ2-1	TRBV11-2	CASSPSGGGGFGEQFF
TRBJ1-1	TRBV5-4	CASSLAGGEAFF
TRBJ1-1	TRBV10-3	CAISGQGADTEAFF
TRBJ1-4	TRBV21-1	CASSKSLYDRGRYEKLFF
TRBJ2-2	TRBV5-4	CAGSRDYNTGELFF
TRBJ2-1	TRBV5-4	CASSRTMASSYNEQFF
TRBJ1-1	TRBV11-2	CASRWVLGNTEAFF
TRBJ2-3	TRBV29-1	CSVGRGVSTDTQYF
TRBJ2-2	TRBV4-1	CASSHLIPTGVNTGELFF
TRBJ1-6	TRBV30	CAWSSSSYNSPLHF